The clone carrying this T cell receptor beta chain was counted a single time. A read error is likely, as this CDR3 ends without the conserved phenylalanine or tryptophan. It is unclear where the CDR3 begins or ends on the DNA, so no DNA is shown, and the CDR3 is as TCRdb lists it. The CDR3 spans 9 amino acids, including both terminal residues. This entry belongs to a study of cytomegalovirus exposure and HLA in healthy donors. PCR used 60 Vbeta primers and 13 Jbeta primers. Here immunoSEQ multiplex PCR was the method, and the copy in TCRdb shows in-frame clones only, minus some. In the table there are about 180,000 clones, around 80% of which are singletons.

The clonotype was recovered from a girl aged 5-17 years in good health and CMV-seropositive. The sequenced sample consisted of PBMCs. J is TRBJ1-2 and V is TRBV21-1. TRBV21-1 is deemed a pseudogene. Here the CDR3 reads CASSKGGGV.